This TCR beta chain is from a study of human T cells and chemical hapten exposure (dated by TCRdb to about 2021). Study-level background: For sensitization, 2% DPC in acetone was applied to a 2 cm by 2 cm area of upper inner arm skin. Weekly therapeutic DPC doses were additionally applied to the scalp of patients throughout the roughly 23-week study period. Patch testing was done on the upper back using Finn chambers containing 0.01% DPC, and results were scored after 6 days according to International Contact Dermatitis Research Group standards. Alopecia areata with under or over 50% scalp involvement, alopecia totalis and alopecia universalis were represented in the patient cohort, which was mostly female. Libraries were pooled for sequencing, and per-sample TCR yields varied mainly because of small differences in library volumes within the pool. Peripheral blood TCR repertoire changes were tracked in vivo in alopecia patients during primary and secondary sensitization to the hapten diphenylcyclopropenone (DPC). Blood samples were taken from patients before sensitization (week 0) and then at 2, 6 and about 24 weeks after DPC sensitization. For TCR sequencing, blood came from 25 to 35 alopecia patients at anywhere from one to four time points (pre-sensitization, 2, 6 and 24 weeks). Results the study describes overall, beyond this receptor: DPC sensitization did not change the number of TCRs with a frequency above 1 in 1000, and there was no evidence of changes in global repertoire structure. A positive correlation was found between the number of PT1 expanded TCRs and patch test score, with significance reached at thresholds 8, 16 and 32 but not 4. Repeated subsampling changed both the strength of the expansion versus patch-test correlation and the threshold at which that correlation became significant. Compared with pre-sensitization or healthy control sets, expanded TCRs formed significantly more large CDR3 similarity clusters, which is consistent with antigen-driven responses. All patients had alopecia, a presumed autoimmune disease, so their immune response might differ from that of healthy individuals.

Ten or more counts support this clonotype. What this receptor recognizes is not known. Per-base quality was not reported, and no clone a single base away is much larger than it. The library was built by means of RACE. Sequencing took place on a NextSeq 500. During library preparation, unique molecular identifiers were attached to individual cDNA molecules so that TCRs could be counted quantitatively and reproducibly. Both TCR alpha and TCR beta chains were sequenced from each blood RNA sample. The published analysis was carried out like this. A median of approximately 96,000 TCRs per sample was observed, with a range of about 20,000 to 750,000. The Decombinator software suite was used to annotate the V, J and CDR3 of the TCR reads. To make PS versus PT1 abundance plots, every sample was subsampled to the same number of TCRs (28,000). Expanded TCRs were defined as absent before sensitization and observed at least eight times at the 2-week time point. Clones were called with MiXCR by TCRdb after fastp trimmed the public reads at Q25, and only in-frame beta chains were retained. All rows with the same CDR3 protein become a single entry with the most common DNA and genes. TCRdb, not the authors, supplied the V and J calls. The table for this sample lists 130,000 or so distinct CDR3 sequences; about 11% of them were counted only once. Around 2.4% of the sample comes from the top ten.

The meaning of the sample's time point label: patch test 3, about 24 weeks after DPC sensitization. Reading the label with the study, this specimen's treatment or condition is: therapeutic diphenylcyclopropenone sensitization with weekly scalp DPC. At each patch-test visit, blood was drawn before the patch test was applied. Patients were considered eligible if aged 18 to 70, diagnosed with alopecia and deemed suitable for DPC therapy, and patients were excluded if pregnant. Total RNA was extracted from unfractionated whole blood collected in Tempus Blood RNA tubes. The CDR3 starts with the cysteine, ends with the phenylalanine, and has 17 residues. This entry keeps only the CDR3 DNA: 51 bases, framed from base 1. Trimming at the junction amounts to 3 bases on V and 9 bases on J, and the germline ends lie 21 bases apart. Looking up the germline V gene yields CDR1 SGHAT and CDR2 FQNNGV.

This receptor was identified in a woman between 50 and 59 years old with alopecia areata. Some clones in this sample may be carry-over from other donors' samples. The chain is encoded by TRBV11-2 joined to TRBJ1-6; 5 matching bases give a weak D call of TRBD1. The starting material was whole blood, obtained in connection with sensitization to the hapten diphenylcyclopropenone (DPC). CDR3 protein: CASSLDSLGAPSSPLHF. In nucleotide form, the sequence is TGTGCCAGCAGCTTGGATTCCCTAGGGGCCCCAAGTTCACCCCTCCACTTT.